Listed below are T cell receptor beta chains from one sample, sequenced in a study of cytomegalovirus exposure and HLA in healthy donors. Using immunoSEQ multiplex PCR, the repertoire was profiled, and TCRdb retains in-frame clones only, with some absent. The table includes about 120,000 clones, 9% to 10% detected once. The specimen was PBMCs. These receptors were obtained from a young man in good health and CMV-seronegative. Each CDR3 is given with its conserved first and last residue. The D gene is left open where the match is weak. Expanded clones are given a class, and other clones once, few, many or no size at all.

V gene: TRBV4-3; J gene: TRBJ1-4; clone size: -; D gene: TRBD1; CDR3 protein: CASSQGKGAGEKLFF; CDR3 DNA: TGCGCCAGCAGCCAAGGAAAGGGGGCCGGAGAAAAACTGTTTTTT
V gene: TRBV28; J gene: TRBJ2-7; clone size: few; D gene: -; CDR3 protein: CASSLFNRWLEQYF; CDR3 DNA: TGTGCCAGCAGTTTATTTAACAGGTGGCTGGAGCAGTACTTC
V gene: TRBV4-3; J gene: TRBJ1-6; clone size: few; D gene: -; CDR3 protein: CASSRFIAAGGNSPLHF; CDR3 DNA: TGCGCCAGCAGCCGATTCATCGCGGCTGGAGGGAACTCACCCCTCCACTTT
V gene: TRBV10-1; J gene: TRBJ2-2; clone size: few; D gene: -; CDR3 protein: CASRRDGNTGELFF; CDR3 DNA: TGCGCCAGCAGGCGGGACGGGAACACCGGGGAGCTGTTTTTT
V gene: TRBV19; J gene: TRBJ1-2; clone size: -; D gene: -; CDR3 protein: CASSIAPNYGYTF; CDR3 DNA: TGTGCCAGTAGTATTGCGCCTAACTATGGCTACACCTTC
V gene: TRBV2; J gene: TRBJ1-2; clone size: -; D gene: TRBD1; CDR3 protein: CASSDSRGLNGYTF; CDR3 DNA: TGTGCCAGCAGTGACTCTAGGGGGCTAAATGGCTACACCTTC
V gene: TRBV7-7; J gene: TRBJ2-5; clone size: few; D gene: -; CDR3 protein: CASNTGIGETQYF; CDR3 DNA: TGTGCTAGCAACACCGGGATTGGGGAGACCCAGTACTTC
V gene: TRBV5-1; J gene: TRBJ2-3; clone size: few; D gene: TRBD1; CDR3 protein: CASNRDRETDTQYF; CDR3 DNA: TGCGCCAGCAACCGGGACAGGGAGACAGATACGCAGTATTTT
V gene: TRBV7-7; J gene: TRBJ2-7; clone size: -; D gene: -; CDR3 protein: CASSPRESSYEQYF; CDR3 DNA: TGTGCTAGCAGCCCCCGGGAGAGCTCCTACGAGCAGTACTTC
V gene: TRBV30; J gene: TRBJ2-5; clone size: -; D gene: -; CDR3 protein: CASMADETQYF; CDR3 DNA: TGTGCGTCGATGGCGGATGAGACCCAGTACTTC
V gene: TRBV5-5; J gene: TRBJ2-6; clone size: -; D gene: -; CDR3 protein: CASTSRGSSTSGANVLTF; CDR3 DNA: TGTGCCAGCACCTCAAGGGGTTCATCGACCTCTGGGGCCAACGTCCTGACTTTC
V gene: TRBV4-3; J gene: TRBJ2-7; clone size: -; D gene: -; CDR3 protein: CASSHLTGTYEQYF; CDR3 DNA: TGCGCCAGCAGCCACCTGACAGGAACCTACGAGCAGTACTTC